Below are 13 T cell receptor beta chains sequenced from a single sample in a study of identical twins. TCRdb processed the 5' RACE reads anew with MiXCR; each CDR3 protein has one entry. The top ten hold around 0.98% of the sample, which has about 720,000 distinct CDR3 sequences, over 8.5% seen once. Another study also made use of these data, one on yellow fever vaccine responses in identical twins.

Input material: PBMCs. The source of these receptors is a woman aged 18-35 years in good health.

The chain employs TRBV5-1 and TRBJ2-1; tentatively, D is TRBD1 or TRBD2 (5 bases each). V dropped 4 bases and J dropped 0 bases, with 14 bases sitting between them. The CDR3 has 16 residues. Germline V CDR1 and CDR2: SGHRS, YFSETQ. The CDR3 DNA reads TGCGCCAGCAGCGGGGGAGCGAGGAGCTCCTACAATGAGCAGTTCTTC. It yields the protein CASSGGARSSYNEQFF.

This chain joins TRBV20-1 and TRBJ2-7, with TRBD1 matching over 11 bases. The CDR3 is 15 amino acids. Per germline, CDR1 DFQATT and CDR2 SNEGSKA (reference sequence). J lost 4 bases, V lost 4 bases, and 9 bases had no gene match. CDR3 coding DNA: TGCAGTGCTACAAAGAGGACAGGGGGCCCGTACGAGCAGTACTTC. This gives the protein CSATKRTGGPYEQYF.

This clonotype appeared many times. The CDR3 reads CATSRQRGQTNQPQHF. Written as DNA, the CDR3 is TGTGCCACCAGCAGACAACGGGGGCAAACCAATCAGCCCCAGCATTTT. V is TRBV15 and J is TRBJ1-5, with D tentatively TRBD1 (6 bases). Per the germline V gene, CDR1 is LNHNV and CDR2 is YYDKDF (reference sequence). The CDR3 is made up of 16 amino acids. V was clipped by 2 bases and J by 3 bases, with 14 bases between them. The entire variable domain, with the rest obtained from reference TRBV15 and TRBJ1-5, is as follows: DAMVIQNPRYQVTQFGKPVTLSCSQTLNHNVMYWYQQKSSQAPKLLFHYYDKDFNNEADTPDNFQSRRPNTSFCFLDIRSPGLGDTAMYLCATSRQRGQTNQPQHFGDGTRLSIL.

This clonotype was counted at least ten times. The rearrangement links TRBV11-2 to TRBJ2-7; D is uncertain. Trimming pared 0 bases from V and 0 bases from J, leaving 6 bases between. The CDR3 extends over 14 amino acids. CDR1 and CDR2 from the germline V gene are SGHAT and FQNNGV. The DNA of the CDR3 is TGTGCCAGCAGCTTAGAGGCCACCTCCTACGAGCAGTACTTC. This codes for CASSLEATSYEQYF.

The table lists this clonotype with a few counts. This sequence joins TRBV28 and TRBJ2-7, with D maybe TRBD2 (5 bases). The CDR3 sequence is 13 residues long. V was cut by 5 bases and J by 3 bases, with 11 bases left in between. From germline, CDR1 is MDHEN and CDR2 SYDVKM. Here the CDR3 DNA reads TGTGCCAGCAGTACTAGGTCTAGCTACGAGCAGTACTTC. Its translation is CASSTRSSYEQYF.

The CDR3 region is CASSRVAELSYNEQFF. CDR3 coding DNA: TGTGCCAGCAGCCGCGTAGCCGAGCTGTCCTACAATGAGCAGTTCTTC. V gene TRBV3-1 combines with J gene TRBJ2-1; the D is unclear. Germline loops: CDR1 LGHDT, CDR2 YNNKEL (reference sequence). Trimming removed 4 bases from V and 1 base from J, with 14 bases in between. The length of the CDR3 is 16 residues.

This clonotype appeared a few times. The chain combines TRBV20-1 with TRBJ2-5; D possibly matches TRBD1 or TRBD2 (6 bases each). Germline V CDR1 and CDR2: DFQATT, SNEGSKA (reference sequence). The V and J ends lost 2 bases and 4 bases respectively, with 20 bases between them. The CDR3 spans 16 residues. Here the CDR3 DNA reads TGCAGTGCTAGATCTTCGAGGAGGGGGAAGTCAGAGACCCAGTACTTC. Its translation is CSARSSRRGKSETQYF.

This clonotype was observed a handful of times. This chain uses TRBV5-1 with TRBJ2-7; 8 bases align to TRBD1. The CDR3 covers 13 residues. The J segment lost 6 bases and the V segment lost 2 bases, leaving 4 bases of the junction unmatched. Germline V gene data show CDR1 as SGHRS and CDR2 as YFSETQ. The CDR3 DNA sequence: TGCGCCAGCAGCTTTGGACAGGGAGGCGAGCAGTACTTC. Protein sequence: CASSFGQGGEQYF.

This clonotype was found a few times. The rearrangement links TRBV30 to TRBJ2-2; D assignment may be TRBD1 or TRBD2 (5 bases each). The ends were cut back, 1 base at V and 8 bases at J, with 11 bases in the middle. Germline V lookup: CDR1 GTSNPN, CDR2 SVGIG (reference sequence). This CDR3 is built from 13 residues. The CDR3 coding sequence is TGTGCCTGGAGTGGGGACCCGAGGGGGGAGCTGTTTTTT. Amino acids: CAWSGDPRGELFF.

In its sample, this clonotype was seen many times. The chain has TRBV3-1 and TRBJ2-4, with no clear D. CDR1 and CDR2 (germline): LGHDT, YNNKEL (reference sequence). The CDR3 is 15 residues long. V was shortened by 4 bases and J by 3 bases, with 13 bases between the two germline ends. The CDR3 loop is CASSRLGEDKNIQYF. The DNA of the CDR3 is TGTGCCAGCAGCCGCCTCGGCGAGGACAAAAACATTCAGTACTTC.

This clonotype has a count of ten or more. The rearrangement uses TRBV5-1 and TRBJ2-1, with D maybe TRBD1 (6 bases). The ends were cut back, 4 bases at V and 2 bases at J, with 13 bases in the middle. CDR1 SGHRS and CDR2 YFSETQ come from the germline V gene. The CDR3 is 15 residues long. The CDR3 coding sequence is TGCGCCAGCAGCCTATCAGGGGACCCCTACAATGAGCAGTTCTTC. Protein: CASSLSGDPYNEQFF.

This clonotype turned up a few times. The chain is built from TRBV6-5 and TRBJ1-6; D is unclear. V lost 5 bases and J 0 bases, leaving 11 bases between the germline ends. The CDR3 consists of 16 residues. The germline gives CDR1 MNHEY, CDR2 SVGAGI. DNA of the CDR3: TGTGCCAGCAGTAACACCGGGAGCTCCTATAATTCACCCCTCCACTTT. Residues: CASSNTGSSYNSPLHF.

This clonotype was found many times. V usage is TRBV29-1 and J usage is TRBJ2-5; weak D call: TRBD2 (5 bases). The CDR3 is made up of 14 amino acids. Germline CDR1 is SQVTM and CDR2 is ANQGSEA. V lost 5 bases and J 4 bases, leaving 17 bases between the germline ends. In nucleotides, the CDR3 is TGCAGCGTTTCCGGGGTTTGGGGTTCAGAGACCCAGTACTTC. Translated, it gives CSVSGVWGSETQYF.